Here is one T cell receptor (beta chain) with its context. Its antigen remains unknown. Study-wide results and caveats: Tumor Tregs overlapped most with tumor, then blood, naive CD4+ cells. In terms of TCR gene usage, tumor memory CD4+ T cells clustered together with blood and lymph node memory CD4+ cells, as well as with lymph node naive CD4+ cells.

TCRdb re-derived calls from the 5' RACE reads in MiXCR, one entry per CDR3 protein. The sample lists 40,000 to 65,000 distinct CDR3 sequences, around 25% occurring once. The V end was cut by 4 bases, the J end by 8 bases, with 16 bases between. CDR1 and CDR2 (germline): SGHDT, YYEEEE. CDR3 length: 14 residues. This sequence originates from a female donor with breast cancer. Sequenced: tumor-infiltrating naive CD4+ T cells sorted from the breast tumor. Noted subset: naive CD4+ T cells, CD4+CD45RA+CD25-. V gene TRBV5-6 combines with J gene TRBJ2-1; D assignment may be TRBD1 or TRBD2 (5 bases each). CDR3 loop: CASSKYYGDDEQFF. The CDR3, as DNA: TGTGCCAGCAGCAAGTATTACGGGGACGATGAGCAGTTCTTC.